This TCR beta chain originates from a study of cytomegalovirus exposure and HLA in healthy donors. The study ran its PCR with 60 Vbeta and 13 Jbeta primers. Under the authors' procedure: Unique TCR beta chains totaled roughly 81 million in a later count, with around 12 million of them shared. Data came from immunoSEQ multiplex PCR; TCRdb stores just in-frame clones and leaves some out. Clone size and V and J calls were adopted from that table, with D and trimming inferred from the DNA. The repertoire includes about 180,000 clones, just under 80% of them detected once, and 1.5% to 2% sits in the top ten. Healthy people donating bone marrow made up the donors. Trimming took 0 bases from V and 0 from J; bases not matched to a gene: 2. Germline CDR1 and CDR2: SGDLS and YYNGEE. The CDR3 contains 16 residues.

The receptor comes from a woman aged 30 to 39 in good health and CMV-seronegative. The sequencing input was PBMCs. The chain joins TRBV9 to TRBJ2-2, with TRBD2 matching over 7 bases. CDR3 nucleotides: TGTGCCAGCAGCGTAGAGGGACTAACGAACACCGGGGAGCTGTTTTTT. It translates to CASSVEGLTNTGELFF. The whole variable domain, remainder taken from reference TRBV9 and TRBJ2-2, is DSGVTQTPKHLITATGQRVTLRCSPRSGDLSVYWYQQSLDQGLQFLIQYYNGEERAKGNILERFSAQQFPDLHSELNLSSLELGDSALYFCASSVEGLTNTGELFFGEGSRLTVL.